This T cell receptor (beta chain) is from a study of monozygotic twins with inflammatory bowel disease. Germline CDR1 and CDR2: MGHDK and SYGVNS. The length of the CDR3 is 14 residues. TCRdb reprocessed the 5' RACE reads, with one entry per CDR3 protein and no DNA. Recorded for this sample: around 140,000 distinct CDR3 sequences. The sequence was obtained from a human donor with ulcerative colitis or Crohn's disease, or a healthy co-twin of an affected twin (not recorded which). The sample was blood. The rearrangement links TRBV25-1 to TRBJ2-3; TCRdb proposes TRBD1, but this gene call is untestable without DNA. CDR3 loop: CASSQGWATDTQYF.